This T cell receptor beta chain originates from a study of blood T cell repertoires in COVID-19 (dated by TCRdb to the early 2020s). Background on the whole study: Samples covering the acute and convalescent phases of COVID-19 were provided by collaborators in the United States, Italy and Spain. The prospective study material was composed of cDNA or gDNA derived from T cells, B-cell-depleted T cells, or PBMCs. The dataset comprised deeply sampled blood TCRbeta repertoires from subjects exposed to, actively infected with, or recovered from COVID-19. The repertoires were released in a freely available public database meant as a resource for research on the immune response to SARS-CoV-2. Samples came from the ongoing ImmuneRACE study (first 160 participants) plus 1,254 subjects from 6 global collaborators. Nearly every sample came with metadata listing a de-identified subject ID, COVID-19 status, age in years and sex. Where available, HLA class I and class II types were obtained from metadata supplied by the sample provider rather than from assay-based typing.

The CDR3 starts with the cysteine, ends with the phenylalanine, and has 14 residues. The retained sequence is limited to the CDR3, 42 bases, with the frame set at the first base. The germline V gene sets CDR1 to WSHSY and CDR2 to SAAADI. V loses 2 bases of germline sequence and J loses 0 bases, and the interval between the two ends is 7 bases. Paper-wide results and their limitations: The quantity of clinical and demographic metadata differed by source and by participant and was supplied without curation.

In Seattle, one collaborating source enrolled patients while the infection was active and tracked those patients longitudinally over the course of disease. Whole blood was collected in K2EDTA tubes by collaborating institutions according to the institutions' own protocols. For TCRbeta analysis, collaborator samples were shipped as frozen whole blood, as isolated PBMCs, or as DNA extracted from either sample type. This clone was seen a few times. The specificity of this receptor is unknown. Nothing much larger sits one base from this clone, and base qualities are not available. The immunoSEQ Assay, a bias-controlled multiplex PCR, was used to amplify TCRbeta CDR3 regions from genomic DNA. The published analysis was carried out like this. Nucleated cell counts per sample were estimated from amplification of reference gene primers within the assay. To quantify the absolute abundance of each unique TCRbeta CDR3 rearrangement, sequence reads were collapsed and filtered. Productive Simpson clonality was computed per sample as the square root of Simpson's diversity index over productive rearrangements. TCRdb took over this immuneACCESS table, retaining in-frame rearrangements with V and J assigned. Such tables are incomplete; in checked studies, under half of the missing clones stem from an unresolved V gene, and the remainder is unexplained. V, J and clone size are those of that table, while D and trimming were read from the DNA. The sample includes nearly 350,000 clones, with around nine tenths observed a single time. Around 6.6% of the sample is held by the ten biggest clonotypes.

The sample taken for sequencing was peripheral blood. The receptor chain draws on TRBV10-2 and TRBJ1-1; a weak D assignment points to TRBD1 (5 bases agree). This clonotype originated in a woman aged 70-85 years with COVID-19, enrolled during active disease. The CDR3 in this case is CASSERQMNTEAFF. The DNA reads as follows: TGCGCCAGCAGTGAGAGACAGATGAACACTGAAGCTTTCTTT.